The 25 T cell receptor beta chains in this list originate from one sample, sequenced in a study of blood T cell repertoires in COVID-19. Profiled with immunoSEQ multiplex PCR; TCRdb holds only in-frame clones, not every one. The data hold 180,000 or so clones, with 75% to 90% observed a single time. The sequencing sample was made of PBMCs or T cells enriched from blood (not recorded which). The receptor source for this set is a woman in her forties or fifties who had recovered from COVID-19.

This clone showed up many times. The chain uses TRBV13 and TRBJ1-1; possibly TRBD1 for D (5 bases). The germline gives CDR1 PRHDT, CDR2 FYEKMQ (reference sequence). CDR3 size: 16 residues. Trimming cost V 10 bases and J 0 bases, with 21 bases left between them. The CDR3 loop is CAIHERGSGMNTEAFF. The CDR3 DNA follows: TGTGCCATTCACGAGCGGGGGAGCGGTATGAACACTGAAGCTTTCTTT.

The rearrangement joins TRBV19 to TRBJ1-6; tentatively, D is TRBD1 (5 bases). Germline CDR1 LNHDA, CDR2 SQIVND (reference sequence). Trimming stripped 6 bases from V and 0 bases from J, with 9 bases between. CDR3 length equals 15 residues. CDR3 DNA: TGTGCCAGTAGCAGGGATAGCTCCTATAATTCACCCCTCCACTTT. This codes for CASSRDSSYNSPLHF.

The CDR3 DNA reads TGTGCCAGCAGCCAAGATAGGAGCACCCGGCATGGCTACACCTTC. This gives the protein CASSQDRSTRHGYTF. The chain links TRBV3-1 (or the pseudogene TRBV3-2) to TRBJ1-2; no firm D call. V lost 0 bases and J lost 6, with 14 bases in between. Germline V lookup: CDR1 LGHDT, CDR2 YNNKEL (reference sequence). The CDR3 loop spans 15 amino acids.

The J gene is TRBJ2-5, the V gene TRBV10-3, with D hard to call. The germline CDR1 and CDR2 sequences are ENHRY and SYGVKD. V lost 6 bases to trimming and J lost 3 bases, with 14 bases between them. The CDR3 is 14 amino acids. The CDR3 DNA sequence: TGTGCCATCAGCGCCCGCGGCCGTGAAGAGACCCAGTACTTC. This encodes CAISARGREETQYF.

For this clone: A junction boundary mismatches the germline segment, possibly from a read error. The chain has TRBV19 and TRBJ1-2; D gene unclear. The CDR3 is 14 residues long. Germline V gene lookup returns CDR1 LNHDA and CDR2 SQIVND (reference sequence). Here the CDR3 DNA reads TGCTGCTCTGGCGCGTTTCTAGACGGCTATGGCTACACCTTC. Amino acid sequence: CCSGAFLDGYGYTF.

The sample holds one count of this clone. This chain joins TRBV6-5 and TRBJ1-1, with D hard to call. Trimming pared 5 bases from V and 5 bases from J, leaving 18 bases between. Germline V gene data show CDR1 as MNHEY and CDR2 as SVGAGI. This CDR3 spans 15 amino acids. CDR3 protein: CASSSRDVRRTEAFF. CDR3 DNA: TGTGCCAGCAGTAGCCGCGACGTGAGGAGGACTGAAGCTTTCTTT.

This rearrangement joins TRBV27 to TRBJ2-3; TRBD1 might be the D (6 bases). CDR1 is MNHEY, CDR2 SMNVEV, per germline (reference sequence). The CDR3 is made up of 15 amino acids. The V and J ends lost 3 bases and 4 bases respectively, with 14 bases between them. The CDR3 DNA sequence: TGTGCCAGCAGTTTCCTGGGGGCGCCGTCAGATACGCAGTATTTT. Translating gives CASSFLGAPSDTQYF.

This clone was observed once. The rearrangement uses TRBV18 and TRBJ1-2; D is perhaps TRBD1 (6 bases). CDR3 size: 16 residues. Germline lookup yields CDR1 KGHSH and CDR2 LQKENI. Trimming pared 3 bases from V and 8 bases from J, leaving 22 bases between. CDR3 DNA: TGTGCCAGCTCACCTACCCAGGGTGGGGGCCTCGGGGGCTACACCTTC. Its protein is CASSPTQGGGLGGYTF.

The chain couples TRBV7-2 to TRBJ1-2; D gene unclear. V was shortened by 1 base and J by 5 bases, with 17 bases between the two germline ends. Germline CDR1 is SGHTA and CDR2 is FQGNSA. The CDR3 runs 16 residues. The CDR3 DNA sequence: TGTGCCAGCAGCTTAGTTGCTGAGCTCCCGCATTATGGCTACACCTTC. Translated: CASSLVAELPHYGYTF.

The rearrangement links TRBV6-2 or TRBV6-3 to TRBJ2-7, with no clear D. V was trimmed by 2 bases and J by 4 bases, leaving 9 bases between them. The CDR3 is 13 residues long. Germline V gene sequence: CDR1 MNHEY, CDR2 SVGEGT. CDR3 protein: CASSYGARYEQYV. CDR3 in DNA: TGTGCCAGCAGTTACGGTGCGCGGTACGAGCAGTACGTC.

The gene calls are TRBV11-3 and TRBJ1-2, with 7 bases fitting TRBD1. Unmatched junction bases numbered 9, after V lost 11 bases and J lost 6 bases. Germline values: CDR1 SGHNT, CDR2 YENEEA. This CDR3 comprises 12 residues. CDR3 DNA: TGTGCCGGGAAGACAGGGTGGAATGGCTACACCTTC. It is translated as CAGKTGWNGYTF.

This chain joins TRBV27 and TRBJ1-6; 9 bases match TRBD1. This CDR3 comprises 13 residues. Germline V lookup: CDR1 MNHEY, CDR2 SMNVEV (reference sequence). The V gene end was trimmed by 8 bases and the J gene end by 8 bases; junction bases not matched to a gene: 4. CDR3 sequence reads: CASQGQGYSPLHF. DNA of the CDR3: TGTGCCAGCCAGGGACAGGGATATTCACCCCTCCACTTT.

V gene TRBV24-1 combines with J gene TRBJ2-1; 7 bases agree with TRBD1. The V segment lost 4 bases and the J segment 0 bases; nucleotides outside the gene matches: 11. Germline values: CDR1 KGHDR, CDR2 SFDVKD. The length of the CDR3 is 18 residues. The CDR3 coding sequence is TGTGCCACCAGTGACGGGACAGCACTTACCTCCTCCTACAATGAGCAGTTCTTC. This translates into CATSDGTALTSSYNEQFF.

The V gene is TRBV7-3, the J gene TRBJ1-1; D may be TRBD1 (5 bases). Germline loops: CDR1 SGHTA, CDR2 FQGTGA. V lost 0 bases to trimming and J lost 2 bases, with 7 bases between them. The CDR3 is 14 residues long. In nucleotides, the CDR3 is TGTGCCAGCAGCTTAACGACAGCCAACACTGAAGCTTTCTTT. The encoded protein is CASSLTTANTEAFF.

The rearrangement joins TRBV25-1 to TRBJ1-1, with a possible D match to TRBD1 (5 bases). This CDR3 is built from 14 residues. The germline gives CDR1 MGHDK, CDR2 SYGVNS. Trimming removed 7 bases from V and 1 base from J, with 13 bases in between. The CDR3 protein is CASIPGGWNTEAFF. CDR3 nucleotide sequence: TGTGCCAGCATCCCGGGGGGGTGGAACACTGAAGCTTTCTTT.

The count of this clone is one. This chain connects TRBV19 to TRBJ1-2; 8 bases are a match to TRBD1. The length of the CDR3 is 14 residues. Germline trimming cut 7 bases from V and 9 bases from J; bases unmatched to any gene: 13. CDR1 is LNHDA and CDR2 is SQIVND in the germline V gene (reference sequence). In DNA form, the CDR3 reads TGTGCCAGTACAAGGGGACAGGAAGGGTTTCGCTACACCTTC. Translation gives CASTRGQEGFRYTF.

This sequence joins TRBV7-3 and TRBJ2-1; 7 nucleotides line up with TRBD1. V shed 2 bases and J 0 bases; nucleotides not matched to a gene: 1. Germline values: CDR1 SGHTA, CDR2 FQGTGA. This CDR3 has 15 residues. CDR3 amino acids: CASSLSGGSYNEQFF. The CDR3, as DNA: TGTGCCAGCAGCTTATCAGGGGGCTCCTACAATGAGCAGTTCTTC.

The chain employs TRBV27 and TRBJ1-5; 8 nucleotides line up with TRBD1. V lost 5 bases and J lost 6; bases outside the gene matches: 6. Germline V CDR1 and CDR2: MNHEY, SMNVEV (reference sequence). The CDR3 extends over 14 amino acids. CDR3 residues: CASSRTGFRQPQHF. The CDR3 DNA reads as TGTGCCAGCAGTCGGACAGGGTTTCGTCAGCCCCAGCATTTT.

For the CDR3, the DNA is TGTGCCAGCATTAGGACAGGCGGCACTGAAGCTTTCTTT. Its translation is CASIRTGGTEAFF. The gene calls are TRBV18 and TRBJ1-1; the match to TRBD1 covers 7 bases. There are 13 residues in the CDR3. Trimming cost V 8 bases and J 4 bases; bases outside gene matches: 7. Germline-derived CDR1 and CDR2 are KGHSH and LQKENI.

CDR3 sequence: CASSVDRVSYNEQFF. In DNA form, the CDR3 reads TGTGCCAGCAGTGTCGACAGGGTTTCCTACAATGAGCAGTTCTTC. This rearrangement joins TRBV6-4 to TRBJ2-1, with TRBD1 identical over 7 bases. The J segment lost 1 base and the V segment lost 4 bases, leaving 4 bases of the junction unmatched. Germline-derived CDR1 and CDR2 are MRHNA and SNTAGT. The CDR3 runs to 15 residues.

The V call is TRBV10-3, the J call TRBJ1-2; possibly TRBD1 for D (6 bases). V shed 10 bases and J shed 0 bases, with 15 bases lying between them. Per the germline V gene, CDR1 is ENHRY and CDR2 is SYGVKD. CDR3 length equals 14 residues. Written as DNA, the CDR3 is TGTGCCACGGGGGGCGGGGGAGCTAACTATGGCTACACCTTC. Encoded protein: CATGGGGANYGYTF.

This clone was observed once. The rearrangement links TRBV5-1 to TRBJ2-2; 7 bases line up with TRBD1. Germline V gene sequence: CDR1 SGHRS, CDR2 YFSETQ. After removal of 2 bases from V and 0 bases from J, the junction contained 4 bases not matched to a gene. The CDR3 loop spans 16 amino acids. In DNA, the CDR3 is TGCGCCAGCAGCTTCCTTCAGGGGGCGAACACCGGGGAGCTGTTTTTT. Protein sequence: CASSFLQGANTGELFF.

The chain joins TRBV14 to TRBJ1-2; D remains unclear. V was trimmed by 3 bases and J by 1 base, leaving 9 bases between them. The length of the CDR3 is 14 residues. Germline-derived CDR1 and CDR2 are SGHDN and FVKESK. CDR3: CASSQWALNYGYTF. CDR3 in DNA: TGTGCCAGCAGCCAGTGGGCCCTTAACTATGGCTACACCTTC. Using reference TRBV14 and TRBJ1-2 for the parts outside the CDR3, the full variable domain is EAGVTQFPSHSVIEKGQTVTLRCDPISGHDNLYWYRRVMGKEIKFLLHFVKESKQDESGMPNNRFLAERTGGTYSTLKVQPAELEDSGVYFCASSQWALNYGYTFGSGTRLTVV.

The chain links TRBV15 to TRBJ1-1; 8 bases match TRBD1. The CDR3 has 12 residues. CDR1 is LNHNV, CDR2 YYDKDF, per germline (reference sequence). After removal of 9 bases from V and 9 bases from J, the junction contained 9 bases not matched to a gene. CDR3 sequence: CATSGQGGQAFF. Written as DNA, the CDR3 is TGTGCCACTTCAGGACAGGGAGGACAAGCTTTCTTT.

The CDR3 reads CASSADGTFRGSPLHF. The CDR3 DNA reads TGTGCCAGCAGCGCCGATGGTACCTTCCGAGGGTCACCCCTCCACTTT. This rearrangement joins TRBV9 to TRBJ1-6; D gene ambiguous. Trimming left V 3 bases short and J 10 bases short, with 20 bases between. This CDR3 is 16 amino acids long. CDR1 is SGDLS and CDR2 is YYNGEE in the germline V gene.